The clone carrying this T cell receptor beta chain has more than one count but fewer than ten. Its antigen is as yet unknown. As to time point: cycle 4 day 1 (C4D1), after six to seven weeks of nivolumab. All the patients suffered relapse after autologous stem cell transplantation, and brentuximab vedotin exposure differed. Best responses were complete response, partial response or progressive disease. The protocol was immunoSEQ multiplex PCR, while the TCRdb copy is restricted to in-frame clones and leaves out a portion. The sample yields about 39,000 clones, around 80% seen once. This record belongs to a study of PD-1 blockade in classical Hodgkin lymphoma. Findings and caveats of the study: With CD4+ cells, TCR diversity rose significantly by C4D1, but not with CD8+ cells. Newly diagnosed patients had baseline TCR diversity that was reportedly lower than that of healthy donors.

The CDR3 has 13 amino acids. Germline lookup yields CDR1 LNHDA and CDR2 SQIVND (reference sequence). The V end was cut by 3 bases, the J end by 3 bases, with 9 bases between. This sample comprised peripheral blood mononuclear cells (PBMCs), obtained before the fourth cycle of nivolumab. The TCR was taken from a human donor with classical Hodgkin lymphoma. This sequence joins TRBV19 and TRBJ2-7, with D unclear. The CDR3 protein is CASSMFPDYEQYF. In nucleotides, the CDR3 is TGTGCCAGTAGTATGTTTCCGGACTACGAGCAGTACTTC.